This TCR beta chain was sequenced for a study of blood T cell repertoires in COVID-19. Study-level information: Specimens from acute and convalescent COVID-19 originated in the United States, Italy and Spain. PBMCs, B-cell-depleted T cells, or T cells were the source of the cDNA or gDNA that made up the material.

The data were produced by immunoSEQ multiplex PCR, yet TCRdb's version contains in-frame clones alone and is incomplete. The repertoire consists of approximately 46,000 clones, with roughly 82% occurring once and the leading ten covering around 2.8%. Between the trimmed V and J ends, which lost 0 bases and 4 bases, there was a span of 10 bases. The CDR3 contains 14 residues. The V gene's germline CDR1 is SGHRS and CDR2 YFSETQ. The sequence derives from a woman in her sixties with acute or convalescent COVID-19. The chain uses TRBV5-1 and TRBJ1-2, with D perhaps matching TRBD1 (5 bases). The sequencing input was peripheral blood. The CDR3 spells CASSLAQGLYGYTF. CDR3 sequence (DNA): TGCGCCAGCAGCTTGGCCCAGGGCCTCTATGGCTACACCTTC. Full variable domain (remainder filled in from reference TRBV5-1 and TRBJ1-2): KAGVTQTPRYLIKTRGQQVTLSCSPISGHRSVSWYQQTPGQGLQFLFEYFSETQRNKGNFPGRFSGRQFSNSRSEMNVSTLELGDSALYLCASSLAQGLYGYTFGSGTRLTVV.